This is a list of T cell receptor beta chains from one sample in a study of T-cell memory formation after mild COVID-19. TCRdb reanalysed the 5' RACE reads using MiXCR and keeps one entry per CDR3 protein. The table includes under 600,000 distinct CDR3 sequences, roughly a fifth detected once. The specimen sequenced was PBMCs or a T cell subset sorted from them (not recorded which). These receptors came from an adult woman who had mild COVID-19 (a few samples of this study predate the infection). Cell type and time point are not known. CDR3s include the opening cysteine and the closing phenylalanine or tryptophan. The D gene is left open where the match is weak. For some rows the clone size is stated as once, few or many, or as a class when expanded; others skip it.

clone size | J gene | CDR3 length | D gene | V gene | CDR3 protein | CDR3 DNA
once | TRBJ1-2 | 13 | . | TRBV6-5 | CASSIDSLGGYTF | TGTGCCAGCAGTATCGACAGCCTGGGGGGCTACACCTTC
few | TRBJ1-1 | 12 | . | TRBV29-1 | CSVDLGRLEAFF | TGCAGCGTTGACCTTGGGAGACTTGAAGCTTTCTTT
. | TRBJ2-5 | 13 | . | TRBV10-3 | CAISDRGDETQYF | TGTGCCATCAGCGATCGCGGGGATGAGACCCAGTACTTC
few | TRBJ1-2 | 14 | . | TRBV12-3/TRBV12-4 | CASSSRWGGDGYTF | TGTGCCAGCAGTTCCCGTTGGGGGGGAGATGGCTACACCTTC
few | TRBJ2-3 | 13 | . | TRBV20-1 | CSARLATTDTQYF | TGCAGTGCTAGACTAGCGACCACAGATACGCAGTATTTT
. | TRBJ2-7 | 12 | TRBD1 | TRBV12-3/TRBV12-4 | CASSFGTVEQYF | TGTGCCAGCAGTTTTGGGACAGTCGAGCAGTACTTC
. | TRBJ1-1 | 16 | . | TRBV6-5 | CASSYGPETGNTEAFF | TGTGCCAGCAGTTACGGTCCCGAGACGGGGAACACTGAAGCTTTCTTT
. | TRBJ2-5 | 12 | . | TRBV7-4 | CASGGFWGRIPF | TGTGCCAGTGGGGGCTTTTGGGGACGGATCCCCTTC
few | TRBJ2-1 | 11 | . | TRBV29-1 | CSVLHSEGQFF | TGCAGCGTTCTTCATAGCGAAGGGCAGTTCTTC
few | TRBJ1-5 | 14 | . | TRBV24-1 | CATSDVLSNQPQHF | TGTGCCACCAGTGACGTACTTAGCAATCAGCCCCAGCATTTT
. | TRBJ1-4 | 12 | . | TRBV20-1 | CSVRTANEKLFF | TGCAGTGTACGGACAGCTAATGAAAAACTGTTTTTT
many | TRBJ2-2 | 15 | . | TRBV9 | CASSVGRVSTGELFF | TGTGCCAGCAGCGTAGGGCGGGTGTCCACCGGGGAGCTGTTTTTT
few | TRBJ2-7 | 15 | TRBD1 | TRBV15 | CATRDMGQGFHEQYF | TGTGCCACCCGCGACATGGGACAGGGTTTCCACGAGCAGTACTTC
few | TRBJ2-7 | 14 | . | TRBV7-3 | CASSPIGGVNEQYF | TGTGCCAGCAGCCCAATCGGCGGGGTAAACGAGCAGTACTTC
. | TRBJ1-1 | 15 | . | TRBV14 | CASNPHRGMNTEAFF | TGTGCCAGCAATCCTCATAGGGGGATGAACACTGAAGCTTTCTTT
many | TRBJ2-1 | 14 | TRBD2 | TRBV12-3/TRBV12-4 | CASRTSGRGSEQFF | TGTGCCAGCAGGACTAGCGGGAGGGGCAGTGAGCAGTTCTTC
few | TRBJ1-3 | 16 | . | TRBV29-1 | CSVVPGGAQVGNTIYF | TGCAGCGTTGTGCCCGGCGGGGCCCAAGTGGGAAACACCATATATTTT
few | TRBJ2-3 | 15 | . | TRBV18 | CASSPQAGVTDTQYF | TGTGCCAGCTCACCCCAAGCGGGTGTTACAGATACGCAGTATTTT
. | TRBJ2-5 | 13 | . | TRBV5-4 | CASTSGLGETQYF | TGTGCCAGCACCTCGGGACTCGGGGAGACCCAGTACTTC
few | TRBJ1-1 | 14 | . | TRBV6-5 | CASSYEGVVTEAFF | TGTGCCAGCAGCTACGAAGGGGTTGTCACTGAAGCTTTCTTT
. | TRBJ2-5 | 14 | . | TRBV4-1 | CASSQDFGRETQYF | TGCGCCAGCAGCCAAGATTTTGGGCGGGAGACCCAGTACTTC
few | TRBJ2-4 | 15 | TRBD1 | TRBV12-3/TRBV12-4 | CASSCDRDDKNIQYF | TGTGCCAGCAGTTGCGACAGGGATGACAAAAACATTCAGTACTTC
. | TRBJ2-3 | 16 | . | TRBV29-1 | CSVEDKVGIWGDTQYF | TGCAGCGTTGAAGATAAAGTCGGTATCTGGGGAGATACGCAGTATTTT
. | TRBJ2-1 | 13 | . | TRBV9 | CASSVDQGDEQFF | TGTGCCAGCAGCGTAGACCAGGGAGATGAGCAGTTCTTC
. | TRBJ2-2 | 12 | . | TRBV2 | CASSPGYGELFF | TGTGCCAGCAGTCCAGGGTACGGGGAGCTGTTTTTT
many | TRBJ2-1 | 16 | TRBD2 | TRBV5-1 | CASSYGLAGTKNEQFF | TGCGCCAGCAGTTATGGACTAGCGGGAACGAAAAATGAGCAGTTCTTC
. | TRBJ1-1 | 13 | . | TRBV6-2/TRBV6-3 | CASKPKLNTEAFF | TGTGCCAGCAAGCCAAAATTGAACACTGAAGCTTTCTTT
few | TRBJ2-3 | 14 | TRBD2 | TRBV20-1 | CSAPSGFSTDTQYF | TGCAGTGCCCCTAGCGGGTTTAGCACAGATACGCAGTATTTT
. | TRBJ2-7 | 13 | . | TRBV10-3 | CAIDGPGTYEQYF | TGTGCCATAGACGGACCAGGGACCTACGAGCAGTACTTC
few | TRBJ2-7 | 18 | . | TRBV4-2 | CASSQASHTGFSNYEQYF | TGTGCCAGCAGCCAAGCTTCTCACACAGGTTTTTCGAACTACGAGCAGTACTTC
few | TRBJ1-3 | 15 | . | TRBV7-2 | CASSSLYSSGNTIYF | TGTGCCAGCAGCTCTCTATACAGCTCTGGAAACACCATATATTTT
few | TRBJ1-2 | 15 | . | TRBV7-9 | CASSFGQSEVYGYTF | TGTGCCAGCAGCTTCGGGCAGTCGGAGGTCTATGGCTACACCTTC
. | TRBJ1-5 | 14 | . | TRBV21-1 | CASSKDRGGQPQHF | TGTGCCAGCAGCAAAGACAGGGGTGGTCAGCCCCAGCATTTT
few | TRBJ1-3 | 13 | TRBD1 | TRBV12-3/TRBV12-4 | CASRIQGVDTIYF | TGTGCCAGCAGGATACAGGGGGTTGACACCATATATTTT
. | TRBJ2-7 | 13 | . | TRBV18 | CASSPGAGYEQYF | TGTGCCAGCTCCCCCGGGGCTGGATACGAGCAGTACTTC
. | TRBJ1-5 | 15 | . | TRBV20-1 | CSARDATRANQPQHF | TGCAGTGCTAGAGATGCGACAAGGGCCAATCAGCCCCAGCATTTT
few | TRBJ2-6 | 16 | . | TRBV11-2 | CASSLKLRAGANVLTF | TGTGCCAGCAGCTTAAAACTTCGAGCTGGGGCCAACGTCCTGACTTTC
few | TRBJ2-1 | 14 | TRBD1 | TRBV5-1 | CASSLAQGASEQFF | TGCGCCAGCAGCTTGGCGCAGGGGGCAAGTGAGCAGTTCTTC
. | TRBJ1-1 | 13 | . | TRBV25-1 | CASSGGGIGEAFF | TGTGCCAGCAGTGGGGGGGGAATTGGTGAAGCTTTCTTT
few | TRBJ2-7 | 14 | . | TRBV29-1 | CSVGLRLGRHEQYF | TGCAGCGTTGGTCTAAGGCTGGGCCGCCACGAGCAGTACTTC
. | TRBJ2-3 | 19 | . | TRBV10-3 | CASYDPSNRDSEVTDTQYF | TGTGCCAGCTACGATCCCTCGAACCGGGACTCTGAGGTCACAGATACGCAGTATTTT
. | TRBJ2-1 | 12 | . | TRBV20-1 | CSAPPRDNEQFF | TGCAGTGCCCCCCCCCGGGACAATGAGCAGTTCTTC
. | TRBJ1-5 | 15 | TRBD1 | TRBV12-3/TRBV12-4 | CASSSEGQGSQPQHF | TGTGCCAGCAGTTCTGAAGGACAGGGAAGTCAGCCCCAGCATTTT
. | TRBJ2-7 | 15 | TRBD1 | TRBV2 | CASSWTGGLPYEQYF | TGTGCCAGCAGCTGGACAGGGGGCCTTCCCTACGAGCAGTACTTC
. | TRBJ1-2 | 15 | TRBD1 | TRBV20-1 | CSAHPRTGGNYGYTF | TGCAGTGCCCATCCCCGGACAGGGGGTAACTATGGCTACACCTTC
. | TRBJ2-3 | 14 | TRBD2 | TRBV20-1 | CSAAAGGVTDTQYF | TGCAGTGCGGCCGCGGGGGGCGTCACAGATACGCAGTATTTT
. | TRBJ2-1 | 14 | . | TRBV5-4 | CASSFRRDHNEQFF | TGTGCCAGCAGCTTTCGCAGGGACCACAATGAGCAGTTCTTC
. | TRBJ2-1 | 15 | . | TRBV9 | CASSVAGESYNEQFF | TGTGCCAGCAGCGTAGCGGGGGAATCCTACAATGAGCAGTTCTTC
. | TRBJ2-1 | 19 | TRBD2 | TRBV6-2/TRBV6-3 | CASSSRTSGRVSSYNEQFF | TGTGCCAGCAGTTCCAGGACTAGCGGGAGGGTAAGCTCCTACAATGAGCAGTTCTTC